The 30 T cell receptor beta chains reported below all come from one sample, sequenced in a study of T cell clones after liver transplantation. Sequencing used immunoSEQ multiplex PCR; TCRdb keeps in-frame clones, though not all of them. The repertoire has over 100,000 clones, about 81% of them found once; the top ten carry about 0.89%. The source was CD4+ T cells from blood, collected before liver transplant. These receptor sequences come from a human donor who received a liver transplant.

A few counts support this clone. CDR3 amino acids: CASSRHTGTGGGGELFF. CDR3 nucleotides: TGTGCCAGCAGCCGCCACACCGGGACAGGTGGCGGCGGGGAGCTGTTTTTT. The gene calls are TRBV14 and TRBJ2-2; TRBD1 matches at 8 bases. The germline gives CDR1 SGHDN, CDR2 FVKESK. J was trimmed by 7 bases and V by 4 bases; bases with no gene match: 14. The CDR3 has 17 amino acids.

The CDR3 sequence: CASSLAAGRTEAFF. CDR3 coding DNA: TGTGCCAGCAGCTTAGCGGCAGGGCGGACTGAAGCTTTCTTT. V and J are TRBV7-2 and TRBJ1-1, with D possibly matching TRBD1 (5 bases). Trimming stripped 0 bases from V and 5 bases from J, with 10 bases between. CDR3 length: 14 amino acids. In germline, CDR1 is SGHTA, CDR2 FQGNSA.

This rearrangement joins TRBV28 to TRBJ1-1; the D is unclear. The V gene lost 2 bases and the J gene lost 7 bases, with 11 bases spanning the gap. This CDR3 contains 13 residues. Germline V lookup: CDR1 MDHEN, CDR2 SYDVKM. The CDR3 DNA reads TGTGCCAGCAGTTTAAAAGTTGCATTTGAAGCTTTCTTT. It yields the protein CASSLKVAFEAFF.

This clone was counted a few times. The J gene is TRBJ1-2, the V gene TRBV5-1, with D possibly being TRBD1 (5 bases). V dropped 0 bases and J dropped 6 bases, with 18 bases sitting between them. CDR3 size: 16 residues. In germline, CDR1 is SGHRS, CDR2 YFSETQ. The CDR3 sequence is CASSLEVRERGNGYTF. CDR3 nucleotide sequence: TGCGCCAGCAGCTTGGAAGTACGGGAAAGGGGCAATGGCTACACCTTC.

This clone was seen a handful of times. The V call is TRBV10-3, the J call TRBJ1-1; D ambiguous. Deletions cut 3 bases from V and 5 bases from J, with 7 bases between. This CDR3 comprises 12 residues. Germline CDR1 is ENHRY and CDR2 is SYGVKD. As DNA, the CDR3 is TGTGCCATCAGTGAACGTCGGACTGAAGCTTTCTTT. Protein sequence: CAISERRTEAFF.

The rearrangement joins TRBV28 to TRBJ2-7, with D unresolved. Per germline, CDR1 MDHEN and CDR2 SYDVKM. The CDR3 has 12 residues. The V gene lost 5 bases and the J gene lost 4 bases, with 9 bases spanning the gap. CDR3 bases: TGTGCCAGCAGTAGCCCAGAATACGAGCAGTACTTC. Its protein product is CASSSPEYEQYF.

The CDR3 DNA follows: TGTGCCAGCAGCGGGCAACAGCTCGACGGCTACACCTTC. The encoded protein is CASSGQQLDGYTF. This chain links TRBV6-6 with TRBJ1-2; no firm D call. The CDR3 is made up of 13 amino acids. Germline CDR1 MNHNY, CDR2 SVGAGI (reference sequence). Trimming stripped 6 bases from V and 8 bases from J, with 16 bases between.

In this sample, this clone turned up once. The rearrangement links TRBV10-3 to TRBJ1-1, with 12 bases aligning to TRBD1. Germline-derived CDR1 and CDR2 are ENHRY and SYGVKD. The CDR3 loop spans 14 amino acids. V dropped 4 bases and J dropped 5; count of bases not matched to a gene: 2. CDR3 protein: CAISGDRGPTEAFF. The CDR3 coding sequence is TGTGCCATCAGTGGGGACAGGGGGCCAACTGAAGCTTTCTTT.

The J gene is TRBJ2-7, the V gene TRBV7-3, with 7 positions matching TRBD2. Germline-derived CDR1 and CDR2 are SGHTA and FQGTGA. This CDR3 comprises 14 residues. J was trimmed by 3 bases and V by 5 bases; bases with no gene match: 7. The CDR3 sequence: CASSLDTGGYEQYF. The CDR3 DNA sequence: TGTGCCAGCAGCCTAGACACGGGGGGCTACGAGCAGTACTTC.

The V and J genes are TRBV11-2 and TRBJ1-3, with D unclear. This CDR3 has 13 amino acids. CDR1 is SGHAT and CDR2 is FQNNGV in the germline V gene. V was clipped by 1 base and J by 4 bases, with 5 bases between them. The CDR3 coding sequence is TGTGCCAGCAGCTTAGTACCGGGAAACACCATATATTTT. This codes for CASSLVPGNTIYF.

Only a few counts were recorded for this clone. The V gene is TRBV5-1, the J gene TRBJ1-2, with D uncertain. CDR1 SGHRS and CDR2 YFSETQ come from the germline V gene. Trimming pared 4 bases from V and 7 bases from J, leaving 11 bases between. This CDR3 is built from 12 residues. CDR3 sequence: CASSPGVVGYTF. For the CDR3, the DNA is TGCGCCAGCAGCCCTGGGGTGGTTGGCTACACCTTC.

V is TRBV6-4 and J is TRBJ2-3; D is uncertain. Germline values: CDR1 MRHNA, CDR2 SNTAGT. Trimming left V 3 bases short and J 7 bases short, with 8 bases between. The CDR3 sequence is 12 residues long. CDR3 in amino acids: CASSDRLNTQYF. CDR3 sequence (DNA): TGTGCCAGCAGTGATCGGCTCAATACGCAGTATTTT.

The J gene is TRBJ1-5, the V gene TRBV4-1; a weak D match, TRBD1 (6 bases). Trimming removed 0 bases at V and 6 bases at J, with 18 bases between. Germline CDR1 MGHRA, CDR2 YSYEKL. This CDR3 spans 17 amino acids. DNA of the CDR3: TGCGCCAGCAGCCAAGATTTCCGTAGGGGGGCGGGTCAGCCCCAGCATTTT. This gives the protein CASSQDFRRGAGQPQHF.

This clone has only a few counts. The DNA of the CDR3 is TGTGCCAGCAGTTGGACAGGGACTCCGTCTCCGGGGGAGCTGTTTTTT. This translates into CASSWTGTPSPGELFF. The chain has TRBV6-5 and TRBJ2-2; 8 bases align to TRBD1. The CDR3 consists of 16 residues. The V segment lost 4 bases and the J segment 8 bases; nucleotides outside the gene matches: 12. Germline V lookup: CDR1 MNHEY, CDR2 SVGAGI.

This clone appeared once. The CDR3 reads CAISTGTGPDTQYF. The CDR3 nucleotides are TGTGCCATCAGCACCGGGACAGGGCCAGATACGCAGTATTTT. This sequence joins TRBV10-3 and TRBJ2-3; TRBD1 agrees at 9 bases. Trimming at V came to 6 bases and at J to 4 bases, leaving 5 bases not matched to a gene. CDR3 size: 14 residues. Per germline, CDR1 ENHRY and CDR2 SYGVKD.

This clone was detected only once. The chain links TRBV7-3 to TRBJ2-5; D remains unclear. This CDR3 is built from 15 residues. Germline loops: CDR1 SGHTA, CDR2 FQGTGA. The germline V and J ends were trimmed by 5 bases and 1 base, with 14 bases remaining between them. The CDR3 DNA reads TGTGCCAGCAGCAAAGGGATCGTAACCCAAGAGACCCAGTACTTC. Protein sequence: CASSKGIVTQETQYF.

The genes are TRBV28 and TRBJ1-1; no clear D. Germline CDR1 MDHEN, CDR2 SYDVKM. V lost 4 bases, J lost 1 base, and 10 bases lay in between. The length of the CDR3 is 14 residues. CDR3 residues: CASSSRRKNTEAFF. The CDR3 DNA reads as TGTGCCAGCAGTTCCCGACGGAAGAACACTGAAGCTTTCTTT.

The V and J genes are TRBV6-5 and TRBJ1-1; TRBD1 might be the D (5 bases). Trimming shortened V by 0 bases and J by 13 bases, and 15 bases separated the two germline ends. The CDR3 sequence is 13 residues long. The germline V gene encodes CDR1 MNHEY and CDR2 SVGAGI. Here the CDR3 reads CASSYSKGLRVFF. As DNA, the CDR3 is TGTGCCAGCAGTTACTCGAAGGGGCTGAGAGTTTTCTTT.

The chain is built from TRBV7-7 and TRBJ2-2, with D maybe TRBD1 (5 bases). V was trimmed by 6 bases and J by 3 bases, leaving 11 bases between them. The length of the CDR3 is 14 residues. CDR1 and CDR2 from the germline V gene are SSHAT and FNYEAQ (reference sequence). The CDR3 DNA is TGTGCCAGCAGTGTCTCCAGGGACACCGGGGAGCTGTTTTTT. It translates to CASSVSRDTGELFF. Filled out from reference TRBV7-7 and TRBJ2-2, the complete variable domain reads GAGVSQSPRYKVTKRGQDVTLRCDPISSHATLYWYQQALGQGPEFLTYFNYEAQPDKSGLPSDRFSAERPEGSISTLTIQRTEQRDSAMYRCASSVSRDTGELFFGEGSRLTVL.

V gene TRBV7-2 combines with J gene TRBJ2-1; no clear D gene. This CDR3 is built from 13 residues. The germline V gene encodes CDR1 SGHTA and CDR2 FQGNSA. V lost 2 bases and J lost 10, with 12 bases in between. The DNA for the CDR3 is TGTGCCAGCAGCTTATTAGTGGGTGGCGAGCAGTTCTTC. Amino acids: CASSLLVGGEQFF.

V and J are TRBV7-9 and TRBJ1-1; unclear D gene. Germline V gives CDR1 SEHNR, CDR2 FQNEAQ (reference sequence). This CDR3 has 11 residues. Trimming left V 5 bases short and J 6 bases short, with 7 bases between. This CDR3 is CASSRVSEAFF. The DNA of the CDR3 is TGTGCCAGCAGCCGGGTGTCTGAAGCTTTCTTT.

The V and J genes are TRBV6-5 and TRBJ1-6, with a weak D call TRBD1 (5 bases). This CDR3 region has 16 residues. The V end was cut by 2 bases, the J end by 3 bases, with 11 bases between. CDR1 and CDR2 from the germline V gene are MNHEY and SVGAGI. As DNA, the CDR3 is TGTGCCAGCAGTTACGGGCAGGGTCGCTATAATTCACCCCTCCACTTT. Its translation is CASSYGQGRYNSPLHF.

The chain recombines TRBV18 with TRBJ2-7, with D hard to call. Trimming cost V 3 bases and J 1 base, with 10 bases left between them. The CDR3 has 14 amino acids. Germline CDR1 and CDR2: KGHSH and LQKENI. The CDR3 coding sequence is TGTGCCAGCTCACCTCTCGGCGGATCCTACGAGCAGTACTTC. Protein sequence: CASSPLGGSYEQYF.

DNA of the CDR3: TGTGCCAGCAGACCCTCGGAGGACACCATATATTTT. Translated, it gives CASRPSEDTIYF. V and J are TRBV28 and TRBJ1-3; D is uncertain. Trimming left V 6 bases short and J 8 bases short, with 11 bases between. This CDR3 has 12 amino acids. The germline CDR1 and CDR2 sequences are MDHEN and SYDVKM. Full variable domain (remainder filled in from reference TRBV28 and TRBJ1-3): DVKVTQSSRYLVKRTGEKVFLECVQDMDHENMFWYRQDPGLGLRLIYFSYDVKMKEKGDIPEGYSVSREKKERFSLILESASTNQTSMYLCASRPSEDTIYFGEGSWLTVV.

The genes are TRBV19 and TRBJ2-2, with D tentatively TRBD2 (6 bases). This CDR3 is 15 amino acids long. Germline CDR1 and CDR2: LNHDA and SQIVND (reference sequence). V gave up 10 bases and J gave up 0 bases, with 15 bases separating them. This CDR3 is CATNPGTSNTGELFF. As DNA, the CDR3 is TGTGCCACTAACCCCGGGACTTCGAACACCGGGGAGCTGTTTTTT.

This clone was found many times. V gene TRBV5-1 combines with J gene TRBJ1-1; D gene uncertain. Germline V lookup: CDR1 SGHRS, CDR2 YFSETQ. The CDR3 has 12 residues. V shed 4 bases and J shed 8 bases, with 12 bases lying between them. CDR3 bases: TGCGCCAGCAGCCTGATGGGGAGAGAAGCTTTCTTT. Encoded protein: CASSLMGREAFF.

V and J are TRBV10-3 and TRBJ1-5, with a possible D match to TRBD1 (6 bases). Trimming removed 6 bases at V and 5 bases at J, with 14 bases between. The germline V gene encodes CDR1 ENHRY and CDR2 SYGVKD. CDR3 size: 14 residues. The CDR3 DNA reads TGTGCCATCAGCTCGCAGGGGAGCGATCAGCCCCAGCATTTT. It translates to CAISSQGSDQPQHF.

There are many counts of this clone. The chain carries TRBV5-1 and TRBJ2-7, with D perhaps TRBD1 or TRBD2 (6 bases each). The ends were cut back, 1 base at V and 4 bases at J, with 15 bases in the middle. This CDR3 is built from 15 residues. CDR1 is SGHRS, CDR2 YFSETQ, per germline. CDR3 loop: CASSLLQGGSYEQYF. The CDR3 DNA sequence: TGCGCCAGCAGCTTGTTACAGGGAGGATCTTACGAGCAGTACTTC.

This chain joins TRBV28 and TRBJ2-7; D remains unclear. The CDR3 has 13 amino acids. The V end was cut by 7 bases, the J end by 4 bases, with 14 bases between. Germline loops: CDR1 MDHEN, CDR2 SYDVKM. The CDR3 here is CASTRPVEYEQYF. The CDR3 DNA sequence: TGTGCCAGCACTAGACCGGTGGAGTACGAGCAGTACTTC.

There are a few counts of this clone. The same CDR3 is also encoded by other DNA sequences in this sample. The chain uses TRBV29-1 and TRBJ2-7; 8 bases fit TRBD2. This CDR3 region has 12 residues. Germline assignment: CDR1 SQVTM and CDR2 ANQGSEA. With V trimmed by 6 bases and J by 4 bases, 5 bases remained unmatched. CDR3 in DNA: TGCAGCGTGCGGAGCGGGGGTTACGAGCAGTACTTC. Its translation: CSVRSGGYEQYF.